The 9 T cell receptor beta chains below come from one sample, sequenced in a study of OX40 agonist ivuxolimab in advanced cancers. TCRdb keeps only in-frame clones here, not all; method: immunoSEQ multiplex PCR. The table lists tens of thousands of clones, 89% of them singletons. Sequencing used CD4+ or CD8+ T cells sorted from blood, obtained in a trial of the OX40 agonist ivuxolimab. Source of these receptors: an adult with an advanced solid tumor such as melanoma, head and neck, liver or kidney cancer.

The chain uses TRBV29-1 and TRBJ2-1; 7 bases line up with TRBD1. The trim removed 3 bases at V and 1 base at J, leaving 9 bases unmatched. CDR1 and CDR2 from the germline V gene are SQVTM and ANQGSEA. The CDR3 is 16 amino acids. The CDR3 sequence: CSVDRPGTASYNEQFF. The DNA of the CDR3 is TGCAGCGTTGATCGGCCCGGGACAGCATCCTACAATGAGCAGTTCTTC.

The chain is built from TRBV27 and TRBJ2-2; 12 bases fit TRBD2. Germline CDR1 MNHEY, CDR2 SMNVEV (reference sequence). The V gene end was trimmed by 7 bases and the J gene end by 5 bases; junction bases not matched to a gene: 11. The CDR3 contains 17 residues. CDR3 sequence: CASTKQASGGATGELFF. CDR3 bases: TGTGCCAGCACCAAACAGGCTAGCGGGGGGGCTACCGGGGAGCTGTTTTTT.

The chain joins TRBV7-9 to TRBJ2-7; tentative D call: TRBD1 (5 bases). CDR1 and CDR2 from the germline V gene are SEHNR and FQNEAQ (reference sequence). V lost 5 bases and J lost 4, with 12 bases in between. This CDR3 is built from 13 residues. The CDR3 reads CASSGNRYYEQYV. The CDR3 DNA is TGTGCCAGCAGCGGGAACAGGTATTACGAGCAGTACGTC.

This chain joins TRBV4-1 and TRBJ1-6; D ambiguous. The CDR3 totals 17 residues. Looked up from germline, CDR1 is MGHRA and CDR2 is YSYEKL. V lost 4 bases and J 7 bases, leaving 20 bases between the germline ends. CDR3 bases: TGCGCCAGCAGCCGCCTTCCAAGAGAATTAAGGAATTCACCCCTCCACTTT. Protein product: CASSRLPRELRNSPLHF.

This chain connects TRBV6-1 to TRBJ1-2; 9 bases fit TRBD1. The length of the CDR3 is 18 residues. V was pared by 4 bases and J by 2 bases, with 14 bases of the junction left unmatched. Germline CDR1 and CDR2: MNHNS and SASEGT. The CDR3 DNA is TGTGCCAGCAGTGCCGGGACAGGGATGACGGGGGGGAACTATGGCTACACCTTC. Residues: CASSAGTGMTGGNYGYTF.

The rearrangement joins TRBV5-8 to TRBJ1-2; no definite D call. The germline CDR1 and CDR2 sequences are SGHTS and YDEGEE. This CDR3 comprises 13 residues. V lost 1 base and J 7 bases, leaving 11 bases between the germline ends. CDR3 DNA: TGTGCCAGCAGCTTGCAGCGGGTCGGTGGCTACACCTTC. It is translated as CASSLQRVGGYTF.

CDR3 sequence (DNA): TGTGCCATCAAGAATGGACTAGCGGGTAAAGAGACCCAGTACTTC. It codes for CAIKNGLAGKETQYF. The rearrangement links TRBV10-3 to TRBJ2-5; TRBD2 matches at 11 bases. Germline CDR1 ENHRY, CDR2 SYGVKD. This CDR3 spans 15 amino acids. Germline trimming cut 7 bases from V and 3 bases from J; bases unmatched to any gene: 7.

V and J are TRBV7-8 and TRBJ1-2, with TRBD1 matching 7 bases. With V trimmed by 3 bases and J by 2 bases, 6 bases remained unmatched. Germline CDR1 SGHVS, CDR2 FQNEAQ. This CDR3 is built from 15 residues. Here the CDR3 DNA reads TGTGCCAGCAGCTTCGGACAGGCCGCCAACTATGGCTACACCTTC. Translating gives CASSFGQAANYGYTF.

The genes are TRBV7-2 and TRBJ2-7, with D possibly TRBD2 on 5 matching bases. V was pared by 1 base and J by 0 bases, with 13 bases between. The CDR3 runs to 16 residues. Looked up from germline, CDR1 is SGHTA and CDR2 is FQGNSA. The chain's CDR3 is CASSLDTSGLSYEQYF. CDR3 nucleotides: TGTGCCAGCAGCTTAGACACCAGCGGACTCTCCTACGAGCAGTACTTC.